This T cell receptor beta chain was profiled in a study of read filtering for tumor transcriptome and immune sequencing. This library used 300 to 500 ng RNA and molecular barcoded adaptors spanning alpha/delta and beta/gamma chains. TCRdb reprocessed the reads via MiXCR and lists one record per CDR3 protein. The table has some 41,000 distinct CDR3 sequences, under 15% seen once. The CDR3 sequence is 17 residues long. The germline CDR1 and CDR2 sequences are MDHEN and SYDVKM. Trimming removed 5 bases at V and 4 bases at J, with 23 bases between. This clonotype has at least ten counts. The specimen sequenced was a population of CD138-negative cells sorted from bone marrow. V and J are TRBV28 and TRBJ1-1; possibly TRBD1 for D (6 bases). This TCR was recovered from a donor aged 40 or over with multiple myeloma. The CDR3 region has the DNA TGTGCCAGCAGTAGGAGCGCGATCGGGACACTCTTCACTGAAGCTTTCTTT. Amino acids: CASSRSAIGTLFTEAFF.